Presented here are 19 T cell receptor beta chains from one specimen sequenced in a study of neurological immune-mediated disorders. Via MiXCR, TCRdb re-called the 5' RACE reads, giving one row per CDR3 protein. Altogether approximately 60,000 distinct CDR3 sequences are present, over 4% being singletons, with the ten largest covering 2.9%. Sample: PBMCs. The receptors derive from a man in his forties or fifties with multiple sclerosis.

This clonotype has only a few counts. This chain joins TRBV6-5 and TRBJ1-1; the match to TRBD1 covers 7 bases. This CDR3 spans 16 amino acids. The V segment lost 8 bases and the J segment 3 bases; nucleotides outside the gene matches: 15. Germline assignment: CDR1 MNHEY and CDR2 SVGAGI. The CDR3 loop reads CASVPRAGGGDTEAFF. The CDR3 DNA reads TGTGCCAGCGTCCCTCGGGCAGGGGGTGGAGACACTGAAGCTTTCTTT.

There are many counts of this clonotype. The chain joins TRBV5-6 to TRBJ2-2, with TRBD2 matching 11 bases. Unmatched junction bases numbered 6, after V lost 5 bases and J lost 3 bases. The CDR3 totals 16 residues. From germline, CDR1 is SGHDT and CDR2 YYEEEE. In nucleotides, the CDR3 is TGTGCCAGCAGTTATACTAGCGGGGGTGACACCGGGGAGCTGTTTTTT. Translation gives CASSYTSGGDTGELFF. Full variable domain (rest looked up from reference TRBV5-6 and TRBJ2-2): DAGVTQSPTHLIKTRGQQVTLRCSPKSGHDTVSWYQQALGQGPQFIFQYYEEEERQRGNFPDRFSGHQFPNYSSELNVNALLLGDSALYLCASSYTSGGDTGELFFGEGSRLTVL.

This clonotype was recorded many times. This sequence joins TRBV16 and TRBJ2-1, with 8 positions matching TRBD1. The trim removed 4 bases at V and 2 bases at J, leaving 7 bases unmatched. This CDR3 is built from 16 residues. Germline V gene sequence: CDR1 KGHSY, CDR2 FQNENV. The CDR3 loop reads CASSLWTGLTYNEQFF. The CDR3 DNA reads TGTGCCAGCAGCCTTTGGACAGGGCTCACCTACAATGAGCAGTTCTTC.

This clonotype was counted many times. The rearrangement links TRBV7-9 to TRBJ1-1; D is unclear. Deletions cut 7 bases from V and 1 base from J, with 19 bases between. Germline values: CDR1 SEHNR, CDR2 FQNEAQ (reference sequence). This CDR3 contains 16 residues. The CDR3 nucleotides are TGTGCCAGCACCCCCCCGGCGGAAAGGGAGAACACTGAAGCTTTCTTT. Translation gives CASTPPAERENTEAFF.

This clonotype is deemed medium-sized (0.01 to 0.1%). The gene calls are TRBV5-1 and TRBJ2-5, with D perhaps matching TRBD1 or TRBD2 (7 bases each). V lost 2 bases and J lost 4, with 12 bases in between. From germline, CDR1 is SGHRS and CDR2 YFSETQ. This CDR3 region has 14 residues. The CDR3 protein is CASSFTRGGETQYF. The CDR3 DNA sequence: TGCGCCAGCAGCTTTACCAGGGGGGGAGAGACCCAGTACTTC.

The sample holds many counts of this clonotype. The chain is built from TRBV24-1 and TRBJ2-7; 12 bases agree with TRBD1. This CDR3 contains 15 residues. V shed 4 bases and J 5 bases; nucleotides not matched to a gene: 5. Germline CDR1 is KGHDR and CDR2 is SFDVKD. CDR3 in amino acids: CATSDPGTGGHEQYF. In DNA form, the CDR3 reads TGTGCCACCAGTGACCCCGGGACAGGGGGCCACGAGCAGTACTTC.

This clonotype was detected only a few times. This chain links TRBV7-9 with TRBJ2-2; D is possibly TRBD1 (5 bases). This CDR3 comprises 14 residues. Per the germline V gene, CDR1 is SEHNR and CDR2 is FQNEAQ (reference sequence). V gave up 5 bases and J gave up 0 bases, with 7 bases separating them. The CDR3 spells CASSPTANTGELFF. DNA of the CDR3: TGTGCCAGCAGCCCGACAGCGAACACCGGGGAGCTGTTTTTT.

This clonotype came up many times. The chain's CDR3 is CSARVGQGGTGNTIYF. CDR3 nucleotide sequence: TGCAGTGCTAGAGTCGGACAGGGTGGAACTGGAAACACCATATATTTT. The chain has TRBV20-1 and TRBJ1-3, with 8 bases lining up with TRBD1. The trim removed 1 base at V and 2 bases at J, leaving 7 bases unmatched. The CDR3 has 16 amino acids. Germline CDR1 DFQATT, CDR2 SNEGSKA (reference sequence).

At least ten counts were recorded for this clonotype. This chain joins TRBV5-4 and TRBJ1-6; 8 positions agree with TRBD1. Germline V gene sequence: CDR1 SGHNT, CDR2 YYREEE (reference sequence). This CDR3 contains 17 residues. With V trimmed by 4 bases and J by 9 bases, 15 bases remained unmatched. The CDR3 bases are TGTGCCAGCAGCCAGGTGGGCGACAGGGGACCAAGTTCACCCCTCCACTTT. Its translation: CASSQVGDRGPSSPLHF.

This clonotype was seen repeatedly, ten times or more. V is TRBV15 and J is TRBJ2-1, with D perhaps TRBD2 (5 bases). The V end was cut by 5 bases, the J end by 9 bases, with 14 bases between. Germline CDR1 is LNHNV and CDR2 is YYDKDF (reference sequence). There are 13 residues in the CDR3. The CDR3 here is CATSPPSGGEQFF. DNA of the CDR3: TGTGCCACCAGCCCCCCCAGCGGAGGTGAGCAGTTCTTC.

This clonotype has only a few counts. This may stem from a read error, because a much larger clone lies one nucleotide away. V usage is TRBV5-1 and J usage is TRBJ2-7; 8 bases are a match to TRBD2. Trimming at V came to 4 bases and at J to 1 base, leaving 7 bases not matched to a gene. Per the germline V gene, CDR1 is SGHRS and CDR2 is YFSETQ. The CDR3 has 15 amino acids. The CDR3 region is CASSIGTRRSYEQYF. The CDR3 coding sequence is TGCGCCAGCAGCATCGGGACTAGAAGATCCTACGAGCAGTACTTC.

This clonotype was counted at least ten times. As DNA, the CDR3 is TGTGCCAGCAGCCACCGACGGAACCAAAACACCGGGGAGCTGTTTTTT. It translates to CASSHRRNQNTGELFF. V and J are TRBV6-5 and TRBJ2-2; the D is unclear. V lost 6 bases, J lost 2 bases, and 16 bases lay in between. The CDR3 consists of 16 residues. The V gene's germline CDR1 is MNHEY and CDR2 SVGAGI.

This clonotype showed up many times. CDR3 in DNA: TGTGCCACCAGCAGAGAGTTCGGTGACACCGGGGAGCTGTTTTTT. As protein: CATSREFGDTGELFF. The chain combines TRBV15 with TRBJ2-2, with D unclear. This CDR3 is 15 amino acids long. From germline, CDR1 is LNHNV and CDR2 YYDKDF (reference sequence). Deletions cut 0 bases from V and 3 bases from J, with 8 bases between.

The table lists this clonotype with many counts. The gene calls are TRBV6-5 and TRBJ1-1; D gene uncertain. V lost 8 bases and J 2 bases, leaving 15 bases between the germline ends. The CDR3 extends over 14 amino acids. From germline, CDR1 is MNHEY and CDR2 SVGAGI. The CDR3, as DNA: TGTGCCAGCTATGGACGGGGAAGAAACACTGAAGCTTTCTTT. Translating it yields CASYGRGRNTEAFF.

There are a few counts of this clonotype. This may be a read error: a much more frequent sequence differs by one nucleotide. The chain joins TRBV12-3 or TRBV12-4 to TRBJ1-5, with 9 bases matching TRBD1. This CDR3 has 13 residues. CDR3 residues: CASRRTGAQPQNF. The DNA for the CDR3 is TGTGCCAGCAGACGGACAGGGGCCCAGCCCCAGAATTTT.

This clonotype was recorded many times. This chain connects TRBV6-5 to TRBJ2-7, with 10 bases matching TRBD2. Germline V lookup: CDR1 MNHEY, CDR2 SVGAGI. V shed 2 bases and J 6 bases; nucleotides not matched to a gene: 7. The CDR3 length is 15 residues. The CDR3 sequence: CASSYVKREGLEQYF. Here the CDR3 DNA reads TGTGCCAGCAGTTACGTAAAGCGGGAGGGCCTCGAGCAGTACTTC.

This rearrangement joins TRBV27 to TRBJ2-7; TRBD2 agrees at 9 bases. Per germline, CDR1 MNHEY and CDR2 SMNVEV (reference sequence). V lost 1 base to trimming and J lost 4 bases; unmatched junction nucleotides: 2. The CDR3 consists of 14 residues. The CDR3 nucleotides read TGTGCCAGCAGTTTATTGCGGGAGGGGTACGAGCAGTACTTC. Encoded protein: CASSLLREGYEQYF.

This clonotype was seen a few times. This chain joins TRBV20-1 and TRBJ1-1; D unresolved. Germline loops: CDR1 DFQATT, CDR2 SNEGSKA (reference sequence). The V end lost 5 bases, the J end lost 3 bases, and 19 bases lay between the germline ends. The CDR3 contains 15 residues. CDR3 loop: CSAPHYEGPDTEAFF. DNA of the CDR3: TGCAGTGCTCCCCATTACGAGGGTCCAGACACTGAAGCTTTCTTT.

The sample holds many counts of this clonotype. The chain has TRBV28 and TRBJ1-2, with TRBD1 as a possible D gene (6 bases). V was clipped by 4 bases and J by 0 bases, with 15 bases between them. This CDR3 region has 16 residues. CDR1 and CDR2 from the germline V gene are MDHEN and SYDVKM. In nucleotides, the CDR3 is TGTGCCAGCAGTTCGACAGGTTACCCATCTAACTATGGCTACACCTTC. Its translation: CASSSTGYPSNYGYTF.